This passage covers 7 T cell receptor beta chains from one sample sequenced in a study of beta chain features in type 1 diabetes. Reverse transcription of all isolated RNA meant that expressed TCRB transcripts were sequenced. Sequencing was performed with immunoSEQ multiplex PCR; in TCRdb, only in-frame clones are kept and a portion is missing. Of some 500,000 clones in the sample, about an eighth are singletons; the top ten hold over 0.035%. The sequencing sample was made of naive CD4+ T cells from blood. The receptors shown here come from a woman under 30 in good health.

This clone was found a few times. The chain recombines TRBV7-6 with TRBJ2-5; TRBD2 aligns across 7 bases. The CDR3 is 14 amino acids. CDR1 SGHVS and CDR2 FNYEAQ come from the germline V gene. The junction had 8 bases not matched to a gene; V was cut back by 5 bases and J by 5 bases. The CDR3 sequence: CASSPRLAGETQYF. The DNA of the CDR3 is TGTGCCAGCAGCCCAAGACTAGCAGGGGAGACCCAGTACTTC.

V usage is TRBV18 and J usage is TRBJ2-7; 7 nucleotides line up with TRBD1. This CDR3 is built from 15 residues. Trimming at V came to 2 bases and at J to 3 bases, leaving 7 bases not matched to a gene. Germline V lookup: CDR1 KGHSH, CDR2 LQKENI. The CDR3 sequence is CASSPGTARDYEQYV. For the CDR3, the DNA is TGTGCCAGCTCACCAGGGACAGCGAGGGACTACGAGCAGTACGTC.

This clone has just a few counts. The CDR3 DNA reads as TGTGCCAGCACCCCGGCGGCCCTACTAGCCAAAAACATTCAGTACTTC. This gives the protein CASTPAALLAKNIQYF. The J gene is TRBJ2-4, the V gene TRBV28; D ambiguous. The V gene lost 7 bases and the J gene lost 0 bases, with 16 bases spanning the gap. The length of the CDR3 is 16 residues. CDR1 MDHEN and CDR2 SYDVKM come from the germline V gene.

This clone was detected only a few times. The CDR3 here is CATSTLGLLYGYTF. In nucleotides, the CDR3 is TGTGCCACCAGCACATTGGGACTGCTTTATGGCTACACCTTC. The V and J genes are TRBV15 and TRBJ1-2; maybe TRBD1 (5 bases). The V gene lost 4 bases and the J gene lost 5 bases, with 14 bases spanning the gap. The V gene's germline CDR1 is LNHNV and CDR2 YYDKDF (reference sequence). The CDR3 is made up of 14 amino acids.

The chain employs TRBV7-3 and TRBJ1-4, with 8 bases matching TRBD1. V gave up 6 bases and J gave up 8 bases; unmatched junction bases: 5. The germline V gene encodes CDR1 SGHTA and CDR2 FQGTGA. This CDR3 is 13 amino acids long. CDR3 in amino acids: CASSPAGGEKLFF. CDR3 in DNA: TGTGCCAGCAGTCCTGCAGGGGGCGAAAAACTGTTTTTT.

This clone occurred a few times. The chain recombines TRBV5-1 with TRBJ2-1, with D perhaps matching TRBD1 or TRBD2 (6 bases each). CDR1 is SGHRS, CDR2 YFSETQ, per germline. This CDR3 region has 14 residues. The ends were cut back, 4 bases at V and 7 bases at J, with 15 bases in the middle. CDR3 sequence: CASSIPGGLNEQFF. The CDR3, as DNA: TGCGCCAGCAGCATTCCCGGGGGCCTAAATGAGCAGTTCTTC.

This clone was detected a few times. This same CDR3 is encoded by further DNA sequences in the sample. The rearrangement joins TRBV5-1 to TRBJ2-3; D is uncertain. The V end lost 4 bases, the J end lost 2 bases, and 5 bases lay between the germline ends. Looked up from germline, CDR1 is SGHRS and CDR2 is YFSETQ. This CDR3 is built from 12 residues. The CDR3, as DNA: TGCGCCAGCAGCCTCCTCACAGATACGCAGTATTTT. Protein: CASSLLTDTQYF.